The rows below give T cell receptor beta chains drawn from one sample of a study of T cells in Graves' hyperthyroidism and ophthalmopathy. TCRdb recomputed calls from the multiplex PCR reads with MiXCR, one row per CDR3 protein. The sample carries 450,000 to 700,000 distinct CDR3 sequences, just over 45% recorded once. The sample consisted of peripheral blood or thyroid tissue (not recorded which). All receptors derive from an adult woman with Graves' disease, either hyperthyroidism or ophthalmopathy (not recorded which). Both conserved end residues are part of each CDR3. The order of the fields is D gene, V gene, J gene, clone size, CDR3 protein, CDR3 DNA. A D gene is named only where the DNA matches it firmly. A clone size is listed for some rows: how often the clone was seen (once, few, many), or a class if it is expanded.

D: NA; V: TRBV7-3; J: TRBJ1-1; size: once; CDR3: CASSPKDSAEAFF; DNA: TGTGCCAGCAGCCCTAAGGACAGCGCTGAAGCTTTCTTT
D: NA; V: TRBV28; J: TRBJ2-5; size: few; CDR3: CASSLRGGGETQYF; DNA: TGTGCCAGCAGTTTAAGGGGCGGAGGGGAGACCCAGTACTTC
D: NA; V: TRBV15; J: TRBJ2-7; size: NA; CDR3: CATSTAIREQYF; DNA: TGTGCCACCAGCACCGCAATTCGGGAGCAGTACTTC
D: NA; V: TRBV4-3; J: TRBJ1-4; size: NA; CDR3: CASSQGGANEKLFF; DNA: TGCGCCAGCAGCCAGGGGGGCGCTAATGAAAAACTGTTTTTT
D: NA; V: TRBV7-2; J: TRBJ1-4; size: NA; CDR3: CASSLVRENEKLFF; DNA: TGTGCCAGCAGCTTAGTGCGGGAGAATGAAAAACTGTTTTTT
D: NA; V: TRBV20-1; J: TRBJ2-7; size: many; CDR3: CSARAARGRSYEQYF; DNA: TGCAGTGCTAGGGCCGCAAGGGGACGATCCTACGAGCAGTACTTC
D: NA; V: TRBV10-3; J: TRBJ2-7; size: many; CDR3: CAISTATGRTYEQYF; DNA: TGTGCCATCAGTACGGCGACAGGCCGCACCTACGAGCAGTACTTC
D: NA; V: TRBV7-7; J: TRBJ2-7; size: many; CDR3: CASSPGQAGQYEQYF; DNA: TGTGCTAGCAGCCCCGGCCAGGCGGGGCAATACGAGCAGTACTTC
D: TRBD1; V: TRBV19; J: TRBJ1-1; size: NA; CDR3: CARQGGMNTEAFF; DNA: TGTGCAAGACAGGGGGGGATGAACACTGAAGCTTTCTTT
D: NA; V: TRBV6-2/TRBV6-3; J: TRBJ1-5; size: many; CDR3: CASSYFQRNQPQHF; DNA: TGTGCCAGCAGTTATTTCCAGCGCAATCAGCCCCAGCATTTT
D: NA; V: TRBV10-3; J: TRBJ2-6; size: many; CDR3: CAIGNSGANVLTF; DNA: TGTGCCATCGGCAACTCTGGGGCCAACGTCCTGACTTTC
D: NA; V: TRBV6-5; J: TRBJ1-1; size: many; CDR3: CASYSPHAFEAFF; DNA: TGTGCCAGCTACTCCCCTCACGCGTTTGAAGCTTTCTTT
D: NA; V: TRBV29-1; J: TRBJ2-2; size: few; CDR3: CSVDTANTGELFF; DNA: TGCAGCGTTGACACGGCGAACACCGGGGAGCTGTTTTTT
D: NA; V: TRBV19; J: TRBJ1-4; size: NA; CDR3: CASSNSGTYIGKLFF; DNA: TGTGCCAGTAGTAACTCCGGGACATATATTGGAAAACTGTTTTTT
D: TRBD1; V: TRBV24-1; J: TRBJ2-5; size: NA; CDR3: CATSFTGGAGETQYF; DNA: TGTGCCACCAGTTTTACAGGGGGCGCGGGAGAGACCCAGTACTTC
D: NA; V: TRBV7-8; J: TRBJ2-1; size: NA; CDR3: CASSPFTGEQFF; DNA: TGTGCCAGCAGCCCTTTCACCGGGGAGCAGTTCTTC
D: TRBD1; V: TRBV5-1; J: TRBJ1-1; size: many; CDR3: CASSWDSNTEAFF; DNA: TGCGCCAGCAGCTGGGACAGCAACACTGAAGCTTTCTTT
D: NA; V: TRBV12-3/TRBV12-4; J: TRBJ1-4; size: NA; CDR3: CASQLPLEEKLFF; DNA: TGTGCCAGCCAGTTACCCCTGGAGGAAAAACTGTTTTTT
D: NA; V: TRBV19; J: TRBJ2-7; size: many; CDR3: CASSRYSGHSYEQYF; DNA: TGTGCCAGTTCGAGGTATAGCGGCCACTCCTACGAGCAGTACTTC
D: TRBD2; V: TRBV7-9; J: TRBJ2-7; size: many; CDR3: CASRGLAGYEQYF; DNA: TGTGCCAGCAGAGGACTAGCGGGTTACGAGCAGTACTTC
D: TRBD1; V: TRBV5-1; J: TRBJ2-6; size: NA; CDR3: CASSADRNTGANVLTF; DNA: TGCGCCAGCTCCGCGGACAGGAACACTGGGGCCAACGTCCTGACTTTC
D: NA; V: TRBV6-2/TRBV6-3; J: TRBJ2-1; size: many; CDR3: CASSSFYEQFF; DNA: TGTGCCAGCAGTTCATTCTATGAGCAGTTCTTC
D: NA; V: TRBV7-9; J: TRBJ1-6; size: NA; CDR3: CASSLALNNSPLHF; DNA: TGTGCCAGCAGCTTAGCTCTTAATAATTCACCCCTCCACTTT
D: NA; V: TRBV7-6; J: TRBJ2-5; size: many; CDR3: CASSPHAETQYF; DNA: TGTGCCAGCAGCCCCCACGCGGAGACCCAGTACTTC
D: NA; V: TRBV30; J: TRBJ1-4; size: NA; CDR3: CAWSPTGGAMGKLFF; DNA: TGTGCCTGGAGCCCTACAGGAGGGGCGATGGGAAAACTGTTTTTT
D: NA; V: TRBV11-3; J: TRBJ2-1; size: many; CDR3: CASSLGRVNNEQFF; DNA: TGTGCCAGCAGCTTAGGTCGAGTCAACAATGAGCAGTTCTTC
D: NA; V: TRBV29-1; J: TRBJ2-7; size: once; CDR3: CSGGQGHDEQYF; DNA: TGCAGCGGGGGTCAGGGCCACGACGAGCAGTACTTC
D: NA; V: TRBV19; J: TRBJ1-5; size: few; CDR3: CASRQISGASNQPQHF; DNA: TGTGCCAGTAGGCAGATATCGGGAGCTAGCAATCAGCCCCAGCATTTT
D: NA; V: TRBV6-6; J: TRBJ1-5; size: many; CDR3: CASSSKGGGQPQHF; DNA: TGTGCCAGCAGTAGCAAAGGGGGGGGTCAGCCCCAGCATTTT
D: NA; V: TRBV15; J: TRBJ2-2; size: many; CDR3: CATRDPTAAITGELFF; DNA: TGTGCCACCAGAGATCCGACAGCCGCCATCACCGGGGAGCTGTTTTTT
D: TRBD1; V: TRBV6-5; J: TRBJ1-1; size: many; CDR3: CASSYSGTVYTEAFF; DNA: TGTGCCAGCAGTTACTCCGGGACAGTATACACTGAAGCTTTCTTT
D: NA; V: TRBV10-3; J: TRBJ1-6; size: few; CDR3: CAISPDGSNSPLHF; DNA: TGTGCCATCAGTCCGGACGGCTCTAATTCACCCCTCCACTTT
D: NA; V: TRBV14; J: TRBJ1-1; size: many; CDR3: CASSQGISSGDTEAFF; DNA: TGTGCCAGCAGCCAAGGGATCAGTTCTGGGGACACTGAAGCTTTCTTT
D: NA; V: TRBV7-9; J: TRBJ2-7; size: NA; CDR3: CASSHPGPNAYEQYF; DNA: TGTGCCAGCAGCCATCCGGGACCGAATGCCTACGAGCAGTACTTC
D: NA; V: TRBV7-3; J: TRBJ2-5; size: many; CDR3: CASSLTRGVAETQYF; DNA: TGTGCCAGCAGCTTAACCCGCGGGGTAGCAGAGACCCAGTACTTC
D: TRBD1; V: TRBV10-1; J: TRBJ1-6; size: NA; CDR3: CASSSPTGEAPLHF; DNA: TGTGCCAGCAGCTCTCCGACAGGGGAGGCACCCCTCCACTTT
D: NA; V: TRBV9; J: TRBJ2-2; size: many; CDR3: CASSVFGGLDGELFF; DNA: TGTGCCAGCAGCGTTTTTGGGGGGCTTGATGGGGAGCTGTTTTTT
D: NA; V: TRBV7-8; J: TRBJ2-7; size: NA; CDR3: CASSSKGDEQYF; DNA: TGTGCCAGCAGTTCCAAGGGAGACGAGCAGTACTTC
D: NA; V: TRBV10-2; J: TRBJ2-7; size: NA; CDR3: CASRENYEQYF; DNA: TGCGCCAGCAGAGAGAACTACGAGCAGTACTTC
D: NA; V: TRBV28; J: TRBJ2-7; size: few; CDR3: CASSLFGGEGSYEQYF; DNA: TGTGCCAGCAGTTTATTTGGGGGAGAGGGATCTTACGAGCAGTACTTC